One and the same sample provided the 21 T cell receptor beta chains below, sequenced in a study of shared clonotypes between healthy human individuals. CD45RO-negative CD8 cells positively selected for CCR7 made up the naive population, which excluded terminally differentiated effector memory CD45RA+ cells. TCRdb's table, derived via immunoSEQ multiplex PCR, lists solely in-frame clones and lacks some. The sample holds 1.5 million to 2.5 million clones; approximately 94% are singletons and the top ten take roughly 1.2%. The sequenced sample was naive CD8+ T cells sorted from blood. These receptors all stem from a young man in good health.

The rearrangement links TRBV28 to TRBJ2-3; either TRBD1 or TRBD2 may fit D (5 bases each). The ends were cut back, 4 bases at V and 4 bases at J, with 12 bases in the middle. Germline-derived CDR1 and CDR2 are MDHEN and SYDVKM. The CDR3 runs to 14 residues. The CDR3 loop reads CASSWGPSSDTQYF. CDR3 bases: TGTGCCAGCAGTTGGGGACCCTCTTCAGATACGCAGTATTTT. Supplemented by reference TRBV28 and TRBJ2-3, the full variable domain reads DVKVTQSSRYLVKRTGEKVFLECVQDMDHENMFWYRQDPGLGLRLIYFSYDVKMKEKGDIPEGYSVSREKKERFSLILESASTNQTSMYLCASSWGPSSDTQYFGPGTRLTVL.

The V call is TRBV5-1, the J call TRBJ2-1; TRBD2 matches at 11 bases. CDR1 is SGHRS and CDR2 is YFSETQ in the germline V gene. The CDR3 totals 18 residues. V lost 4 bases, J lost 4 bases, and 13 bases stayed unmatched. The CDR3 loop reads CASSPDSLTSGEYNEQFF. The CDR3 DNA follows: TGCGCCAGCAGCCCAGATTCCTTGACTAGCGGGGAATACAATGAGCAGTTCTTC.

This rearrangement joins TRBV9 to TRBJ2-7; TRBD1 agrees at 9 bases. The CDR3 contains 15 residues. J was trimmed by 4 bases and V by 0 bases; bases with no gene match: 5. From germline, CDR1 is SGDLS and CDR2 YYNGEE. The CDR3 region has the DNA TGTGCCAGCAGCGTAGGGTGGACAGGGGCTTACGAGCAGTACTTC. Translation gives CASSVGWTGAYEQYF. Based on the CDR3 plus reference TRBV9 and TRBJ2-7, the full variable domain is DSGVTQTPKHLITATGQRVTLRCSPRSGDLSVYWYQQSLDQGLQFLIQYYNGEERAKGNILERFSAQQFPDLHSELNLSSLELGDSALYFCASSVGWTGAYEQYFGPGTRLTVT.

CDR3: CASRSRVWVHDPNTIYF. The CDR3 region has the DNA TGTGCCAGCAGATCTCGTGTTTGGGTCCACGACCCAAACACCATATATTTT. The rearrangement links TRBV28 to TRBJ1-3; D gene uncertain. CDR3 size: 17 residues. V gave up 6 bases and J gave up 6 bases, with 24 bases separating them. In germline, CDR1 is MDHEN, CDR2 SYDVKM.

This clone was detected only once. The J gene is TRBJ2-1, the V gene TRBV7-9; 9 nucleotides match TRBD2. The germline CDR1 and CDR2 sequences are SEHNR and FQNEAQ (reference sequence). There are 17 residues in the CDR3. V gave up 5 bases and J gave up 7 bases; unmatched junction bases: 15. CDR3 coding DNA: TGTGCCAGCAGCCTTCCTCTGGGCGCGGGGGGGTTTAATGAGCAGTTCTTC. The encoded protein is CASSLPLGAGGFNEQFF.

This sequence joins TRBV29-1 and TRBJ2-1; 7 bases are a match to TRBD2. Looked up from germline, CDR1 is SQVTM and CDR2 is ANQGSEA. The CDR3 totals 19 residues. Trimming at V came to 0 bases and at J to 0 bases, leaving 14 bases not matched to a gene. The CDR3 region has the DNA TGCAGCGTTGAAGATCGAGCGGGAACTGGGGGGAGCTCCTACAATGAGCAGTTCTTC. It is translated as CSVEDRAGTGGSSYNEQFF.

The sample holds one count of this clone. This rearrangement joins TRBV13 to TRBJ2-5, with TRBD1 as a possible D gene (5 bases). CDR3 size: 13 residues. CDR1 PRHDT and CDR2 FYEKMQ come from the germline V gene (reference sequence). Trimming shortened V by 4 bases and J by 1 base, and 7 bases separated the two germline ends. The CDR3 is CASSSRGQETQYF. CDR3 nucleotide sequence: TGTGCCAGCAGCTCAAGGGGCCAAGAGACCCAGTACTTC.

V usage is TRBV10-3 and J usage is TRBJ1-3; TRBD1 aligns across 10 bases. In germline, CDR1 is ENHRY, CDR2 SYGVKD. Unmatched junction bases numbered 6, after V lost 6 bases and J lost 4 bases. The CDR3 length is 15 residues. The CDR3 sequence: CAISGQGVTGNTIYF. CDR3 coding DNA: TGTGCCATCAGCGGACAGGGGGTTACCGGAAACACCATATATTTT.

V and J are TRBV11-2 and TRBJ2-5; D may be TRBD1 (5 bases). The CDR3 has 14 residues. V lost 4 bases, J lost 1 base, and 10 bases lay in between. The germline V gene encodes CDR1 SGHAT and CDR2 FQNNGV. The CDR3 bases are TGTGCCAGCAGCTCGGTGACAGTCCAAGAGACCCAGTACTTC. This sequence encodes CASSSVTVQETQYF.

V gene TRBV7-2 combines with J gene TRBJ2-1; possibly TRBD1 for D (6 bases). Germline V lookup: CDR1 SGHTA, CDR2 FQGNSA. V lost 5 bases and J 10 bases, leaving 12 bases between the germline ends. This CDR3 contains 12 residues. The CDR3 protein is CASSPTGPEQFF. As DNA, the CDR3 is TGTGCCAGCAGCCCCACAGGGCCGGAGCAGTTCTTC.

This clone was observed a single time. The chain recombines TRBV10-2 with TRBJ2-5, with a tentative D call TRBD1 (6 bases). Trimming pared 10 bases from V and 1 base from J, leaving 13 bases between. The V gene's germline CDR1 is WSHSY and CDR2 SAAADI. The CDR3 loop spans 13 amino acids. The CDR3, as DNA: TGCGCCACTTCAGGGGATCTCCAAGAGACCCAGTACTTC. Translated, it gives CATSGDLQETQYF.

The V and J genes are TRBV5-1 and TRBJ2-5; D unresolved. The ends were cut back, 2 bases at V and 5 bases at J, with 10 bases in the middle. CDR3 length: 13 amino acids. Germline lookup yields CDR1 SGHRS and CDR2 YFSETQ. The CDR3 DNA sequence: TGCGCCAGCAGCTTCCGGGTTGAGGAGACCCAGTACTTC. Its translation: CASSFRVEETQYF. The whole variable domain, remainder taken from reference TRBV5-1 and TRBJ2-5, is KAGVTQTPRYLIKTRGQQVTLSCSPISGHRSVSWYQQTPGQGLQFLFEYFSETQRNKGNFPGRFSGRQFSNSRSEMNVSTLELGDSALYLCASSFRVEETQYFGPGTRLLVL.

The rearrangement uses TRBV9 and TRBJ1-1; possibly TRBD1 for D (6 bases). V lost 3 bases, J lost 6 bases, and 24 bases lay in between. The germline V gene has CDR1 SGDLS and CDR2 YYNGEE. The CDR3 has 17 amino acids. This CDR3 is CASSGSGTTIPSSEAFF. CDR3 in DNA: TGTGCCAGCAGCGGCTCCGGGACAACGATTCCTTCTTCTGAAGCTTTCTTT.

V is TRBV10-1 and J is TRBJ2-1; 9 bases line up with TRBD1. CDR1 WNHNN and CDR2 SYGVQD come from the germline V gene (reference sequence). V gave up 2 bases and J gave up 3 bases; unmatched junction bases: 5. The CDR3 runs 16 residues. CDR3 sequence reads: CASSEGTGLYYNEQFF. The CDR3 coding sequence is TGCGCCAGCAGTGAGGGGACAGGGCTTTACTACAATGAGCAGTTCTTC.

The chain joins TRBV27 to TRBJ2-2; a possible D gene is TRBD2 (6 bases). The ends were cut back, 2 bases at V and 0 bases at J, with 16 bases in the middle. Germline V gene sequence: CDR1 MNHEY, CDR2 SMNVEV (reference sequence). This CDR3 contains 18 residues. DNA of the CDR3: TGTGCCAGCAGTTTACAACGCGTAGCGGCCTCGAACACCGGGGAGCTGTTTTTT. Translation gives CASSLQRVAASNTGELFF.

CDR3: CATTIATGENTGELFF. The CDR3 DNA reads TGTGCCACCACAATAGCGACAGGGGAGAACACCGGGGAGCTGTTTTTT. The chain combines TRBV28 with TRBJ2-2, with 8 bases fitting TRBD1. The CDR3 has 16 residues. With 10 bases clipped from V and 1 base from J, the junction kept 11 bases outside the gene matches. Germline V lookup: CDR1 MDHEN, CDR2 SYDVKM.

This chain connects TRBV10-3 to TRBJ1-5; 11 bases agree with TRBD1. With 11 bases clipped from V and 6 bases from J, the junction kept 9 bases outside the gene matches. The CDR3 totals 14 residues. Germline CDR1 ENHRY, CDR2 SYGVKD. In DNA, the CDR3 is TGTGCCTCCGGACAGGGGGCGTTACGTCAGCCCCAGCATTTT. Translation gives CASGQGALRQPQHF.

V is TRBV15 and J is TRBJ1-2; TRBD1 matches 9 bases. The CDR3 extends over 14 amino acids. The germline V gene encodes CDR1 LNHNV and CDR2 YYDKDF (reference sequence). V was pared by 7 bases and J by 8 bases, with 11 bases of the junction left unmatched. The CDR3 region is CATTPWGQGGGYTF. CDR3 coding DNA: TGTGCCACCACCCCTTGGGGACAGGGAGGAGGCTACACCTTC. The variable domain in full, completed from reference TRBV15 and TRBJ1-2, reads DAMVIQNPRYQVTQFGKPVTLSCSQTLNHNVMYWYQQKSSQAPKLLFHYYDKDFNNEADTPDNFQSRRPNTSFCFLDIRSPGLGDTAMYLCATTPWGQGGGYTFGSGTRLTVV.

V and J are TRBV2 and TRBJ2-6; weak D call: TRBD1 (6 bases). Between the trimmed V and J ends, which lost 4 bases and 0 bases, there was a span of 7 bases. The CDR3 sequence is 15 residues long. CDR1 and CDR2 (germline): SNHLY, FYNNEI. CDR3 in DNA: TGTGCCAGCAGTGGGACAGTCTCTGGGGCCAACGTCCTGACTTTC. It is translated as CASSGTVSGANVLTF.

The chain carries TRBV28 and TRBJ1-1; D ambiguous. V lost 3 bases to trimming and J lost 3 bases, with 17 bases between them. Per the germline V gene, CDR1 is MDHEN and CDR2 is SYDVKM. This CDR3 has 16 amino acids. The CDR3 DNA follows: TGTGCCAGCAGTTTCCACCCTGGGGAGGGTCACACTGAAGCTTTCTTT. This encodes CASSFHPGEGHTEAFF.

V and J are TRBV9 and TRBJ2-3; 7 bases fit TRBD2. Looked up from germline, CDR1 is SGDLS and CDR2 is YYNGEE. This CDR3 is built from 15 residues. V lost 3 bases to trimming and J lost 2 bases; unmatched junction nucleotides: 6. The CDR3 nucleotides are TGTGCCAGCAGCGAATCCGGGACTATCACAGATACGCAGTATTTT. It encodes CASSESGTITDTQYF.